This T cell receptor (beta chain) was captured in a study of neurological immune-mediated disorders. The wider study: Multiple sclerosis patients numbered 34, with about 30 relapsing-remitting and 3 secondary progressive.

CDR1 is KGHDR, CDR2 SFDVKD, per germline. V gave up 4 bases and J gave up 3 bases, with 15 bases separating them. The CDR3 runs 16 residues. Findings and caveats of the study: Grouping of repertoires by phylogeny put those of 18 of 34 multiple sclerosis patients into a single related-CDR3 cluster, a possible signature.

This clonotype occurred many times. Its antigen remains unknown. The cDNA was synthesized by means of template-switch 5'RACE, which was carried out with 10-nucleotide random UMIs. Via MiXCR, TCRdb re-called the 5' RACE reads, giving one row per CDR3 protein. The sample carries 95,000 to 150,000 distinct CDR3 sequences, about 3.2% recorded once. The unsorted libraries were made from 2 million PBMCs kept at -80 C. This chain uses TRBV24-1 with TRBJ1-5; D gene uncertain. This clonotype was sampled from a woman in her twenties or thirties with multiple sclerosis. The sample was PBMCs. CDR3: CATSERSYRDNQPQHF. For the CDR3, the DNA is TGTGCCACCAGTGAGCGATCTTACCGAGACAATCAGCCCCAGCATTTT.